Each of the 15 T cell receptor beta chains below was sequenced from the same sample in a study of cytomegalovirus exposure and HLA in healthy donors. Both 60 Vbeta primers and 13 Jbeta primers went into the PCR. The assay was immunoSEQ multiplex PCR, and TCRdb's table has in-frame clones only and misses some. The table lists around 120,000 clones, approximately 80% of them singletons. The sequenced material came from PBMCs. The origin of the receptors is a man aged 45-65 years in good health and CMV-seronegative.

CDR3 sequence reads: CASSPQGANTIYF. The CDR3 coding sequence is TGTGCCAGCAGCCCACAGGGGGCGAACACCATATATTTT. J is TRBJ1-3 and V is TRBV4-2; 9 nucleotides line up with TRBD1. V shed 4 bases, J shed 7 bases, and the junction held 2 bases outside the gene matches. Germline CDR1 and CDR2: LGHNA and YNFKEQ. There are 13 residues in the CDR3.

The V gene is TRBV27, the J gene TRBJ2-1, with TRBD2 identical over 8 bases. CDR3 length: 14 residues. Germline V gene lookup returns CDR1 MNHEY and CDR2 SMNVEV (reference sequence). V gave up 7 bases and J gave up 5 bases; unmatched junction bases: 7. As DNA, the CDR3 is TGTGCCAGCAAAAAGGGACTAGATAACAATGAGCAGTTCTTC. Its protein product is CASKKGLDNNEQFF.

The rearrangement links TRBV5-6 to TRBJ2-1; 9 bases agree with TRBD2. The germline CDR1 and CDR2 sequences are SGHDT and YYEEEE. V lost 0 bases to trimming and J lost 5 bases; unmatched junction nucleotides: 6. This CDR3 has 16 residues. CDR3 protein: CASSLVGRGGDNEQFF. In nucleotides, the CDR3 is TGTGCCAGCAGCTTGGTGGGGCGGGGGGGTGACAATGAGCAGTTCTTC.

This chain uses TRBV6-5 with TRBJ2-7, with no clear D. The CDR3 extends over 14 amino acids. With 2 bases removed from V and 5 bases from J, the gap between germline ends came to 13 bases. Germline CDR1 is MNHEY and CDR2 is SVGAGI. As DNA, the CDR3 is TGTGCCAGCAGTTACCAGGTTCTGGGCAACGAGCAGTACTTC. Translated, it gives CASSYQVLGNEQYF.

The rearrangement joins TRBV5-1 to TRBJ2-5; D gene unclear. Germline lookup yields CDR1 SGHRS and CDR2 YFSETQ. This CDR3 has 13 amino acids. Trimming took off 0 bases at V and 3 bases at J, with 6 bases between the two ends. The CDR3 sequence is CASSLARKETQYF. In DNA, the CDR3 is TGCGCCAGCAGCTTGGCTAGAAAAGAGACCCAGTACTTC.

The chain joins TRBV6-6 to TRBJ1-2; TRBD1 matches at 7 bases. CDR3 size: 16 residues. Germline CDR1 MNHNY, CDR2 SVGAGI (reference sequence). The V gene end was trimmed by 6 bases and the J gene end by 3 bases; junction bases not matched to a gene: 13. This chain's CDR3 is CASRDTGAPSYYGYTF. The DNA for the CDR3 is TGTGCCAGCAGGGATACAGGGGCCCCGTCCTACTATGGCTACACCTTC.

The chain couples TRBV7-9 to TRBJ2-5; TRBD2 agrees at 7 bases. The CDR3 loop spans 15 amino acids. Germline CDR1 reads SEHNR; CDR2 reads FQNEAQ (reference sequence). V dropped 5 bases and J dropped 2; count of bases not matched to a gene: 8. In DNA form, the CDR3 reads TGTGCCAGCAGCCCTTATGGGGGGGGACAAGAGACCCAGTACTTC. Protein: CASSPYGGGQETQYF.

The rearrangement links TRBV27 to TRBJ1-4; 9 bases fit TRBD1. The length of the CDR3 is 14 residues. Germline V lookup: CDR1 MNHEY, CDR2 SMNVEV (reference sequence). With V trimmed by 6 bases and J by 5 bases, 4 bases remained unmatched. The CDR3 bases are TGTGCCAGCAGGAGGACAGGGGCAAATGAAAAACTGTTTTTT. It translates to CASRRTGANEKLFF.

The V and J genes are TRBV10-3 and TRBJ1-4, with 9 bases fitting TRBD1. J was trimmed by 8 bases and V by 3 bases; bases with no gene match: 25. Germline V gene lookup returns CDR1 ENHRY and CDR2 SYGVKD. The CDR3 totals 21 residues. CDR3 in amino acids: CAISDPSIGARQGQGREKLFF. CDR3 DNA sequence: TGTGCCATCAGTGATCCTTCGATTGGCGCCCGGCAGGGACAGGGTCGCGAAAAACTGTTTTTT.

The genes are TRBV2 and TRBJ1-5; 7 bases match TRBD1. Germline CDR1 reads SNHLY; CDR2 reads FYNNEI. V trimming: 4 bases; J trimming: 5 bases; junction bases outside the gene matches: 8. This CDR3 contains 15 residues. CDR3 bases: TGTGCCAGCAGTGGCCTGACAGGGAGAGATCAGCCCCAGCATTTT. Its translation is CASSGLTGRDQPQHF.

The genes are TRBV7-8 and TRBJ1-6; TRBD1 matches at 9 bases. This CDR3 has 14 residues. Germline values: CDR1 SGHVS, CDR2 FQNEAQ. The junction had 3 bases not matched to a gene; V was cut back by 5 bases and J by 7 bases. CDR3 DNA sequence: TGTGCCAGCAGCGGGGACAGGGTCAATTCACCCCTCCACTTT. Its protein is CASSGDRVNSPLHF. Complete variable domain (other parts from reference TRBV7-8 and TRBJ1-6): GAGVSQSPRYKVAKRGQDVALRCDPISGHVSLFWYQQALGQGPEFLTYFQNEAQLDKSGLPSDRFFAERPEGSVSTLKIQRTQQEDSAVYLCASSGDRVNSPLHFGNGTRLTVT.

The chain links TRBV6-5 to TRBJ1-1; 8 nucleotides line up with TRBD1. The V segment lost 6 bases and the J segment 2 bases; nucleotides outside the gene matches: 5. CDR3 length equals 14 residues. Looked up from germline, CDR1 is MNHEY and CDR2 is SVGAGI. CDR3 region: CASRLGQGNTEAFF. Here the CDR3 DNA reads TGTGCCAGCAGACTCGGACAGGGTAACACTGAAGCTTTCTTT.

The gene calls are TRBV18 and TRBJ1-6; D possibly corresponds to TRBD1 (5 bases). Germline V gives CDR1 KGHSH, CDR2 LQKENI. Trimming removed 4 bases from V and 3 bases from J, with 10 bases in between. This CDR3 contains 15 residues. The CDR3 loop reads CASSRGYHYNSPLHF. DNA of the CDR3: TGTGCCAGCTCACGGGGCTACCACTATAATTCACCCCTCCACTTT.

The chain joins TRBV9 to TRBJ2-5, with 9 bases matching TRBD1. This CDR3 has 17 amino acids. The germline gives CDR1 SGDLS, CDR2 YYNGEE. The ends lost 0 bases at V and 2 bases at J; junction bases unmatched: 8. Here the CDR3 reads CASSVAGTGWPQETQYF. DNA for the CDR3: TGTGCCAGCAGCGTAGCAGGGACAGGGTGGCCGCAAGAGACCCAGTACTTC.

The V gene is TRBV19, the J gene TRBJ1-6, with 8 bases fitting TRBD1. Germline V lookup: CDR1 LNHDA, CDR2 SQIVND (reference sequence). Losses at the gene ends were 6 bases for V and 10 bases for J; bases not matched to a gene: 14. The length of the CDR3 is 16 residues. This CDR3 reads CASRSITGGNSSPLHF. CDR3 in DNA: TGTGCCAGTAGATCTATCACAGGGGGGAACAGCTCACCCCTCCACTTT.